Presented here are 5 T cell receptor beta chains from one specimen sequenced in a study of control samples from healthy donors and cancer patients. Measured with immunoSEQ multiplex PCR; TCRdb has only the in-frame clones, and not every one. The repertoire holds 100,000 to 150,000 clones, with around 92% as singletons. The material sequenced was PBMCs. The receptors were gathered from a man aged 45-65 years with head and neck cancer.

The chain couples TRBV19 to TRBJ1-6; 11 nucleotides match TRBD1. After removal of 3 bases from V and 7 bases from J, the junction contained 5 bases not matched to a gene. This CDR3 contains 16 residues. The germline CDR1 and CDR2 sequences are LNHDA and SQIVND (reference sequence). The CDR3 loop is CASSIRTGGRNSPLHF. The CDR3 DNA reads as TGTGCCAGTAGTATCCGGACAGGGGGCAGGAATTCACCCCTCCACTTT.

J is TRBJ2-1 and V is TRBV5-1; 12 positions match TRBD2. CDR1 is SGHRS and CDR2 is YFSETQ in the germline V gene. The CDR3 length is 16 residues. Trimming cost V 2 bases and J 7 bases; bases outside gene matches: 7. In nucleotides, the CDR3 is TGCGCCAGCAGCTTAACCGGGACTAGCGGGTGGAATGAGCAGTTCTTC. This gives the protein CASSLTGTSGWNEQFF.

The chain couples TRBV27 to TRBJ1-1; D gene ambiguous. The V gene lost 5 bases and the J gene lost 1 base, with 5 bases spanning the gap. Germline CDR1 is MNHEY and CDR2 is SMNVEV (reference sequence). CDR3 size: 12 residues. In DNA, the CDR3 is TGTGCCAGCAGTGCAGAGAACACTGAAGCTTTCTTT. This gives the protein CASSAENTEAFF.

This clone has more than one count but fewer than ten. The chain combines TRBV19 with TRBJ1-5, with unresolved D. The CDR3 has 15 residues. The germline CDR1 and CDR2 sequences are LNHDA and SQIVND (reference sequence). Trimming shortened V by 4 bases and J by 2 bases, and 12 bases separated the two germline ends. The CDR3 nucleotides are TGTGCCAGTAGTAGAGAGGCACTTGGCAATCAGCCCCAGCATTTT. Its translation is CASSREALGNQPQHF.

The rearrangement uses TRBV4-1 and TRBJ1-6; D remains unclear. This CDR3 region has 17 residues. Germline V gene lookup returns CDR1 MGHRA and CDR2 YSYEKL. V was shortened by 6 bases and J by 7 bases, with 22 bases between the two germline ends. The CDR3 sequence is CASRIFSDGLGNSPLHF. DNA of the CDR3: TGCGCCAGCAGAATTTTCTCGGACGGCCTCGGGAATTCACCCCTCCACTTT.